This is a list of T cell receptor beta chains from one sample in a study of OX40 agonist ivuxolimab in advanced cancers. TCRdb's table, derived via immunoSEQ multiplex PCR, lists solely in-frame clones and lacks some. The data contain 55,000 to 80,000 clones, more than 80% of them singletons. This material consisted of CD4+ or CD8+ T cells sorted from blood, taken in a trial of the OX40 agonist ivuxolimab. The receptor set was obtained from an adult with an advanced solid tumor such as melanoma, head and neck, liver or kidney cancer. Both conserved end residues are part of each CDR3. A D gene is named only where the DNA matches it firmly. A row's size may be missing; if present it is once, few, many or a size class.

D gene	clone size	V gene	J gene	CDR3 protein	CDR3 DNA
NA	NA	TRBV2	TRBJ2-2	CASRMGSGELFF	TGTGCCAGCAGAATGGGCTCCGGGGAGCTGTTTTTT
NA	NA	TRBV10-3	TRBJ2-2	CAISEKGNTGELFF	TGTGCCATCAGTGAGAAGGGCAACACCGGGGAGCTGTTTTTT
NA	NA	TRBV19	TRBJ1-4	CASSHPRARNEKLFF	TGTGCCAGTAGTCATCCAAGGGCTCGGAATGAAAAACTGTTTTTT
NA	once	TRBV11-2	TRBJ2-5	CASSFGTPQETQYF	TGTGCCAGCAGCTTCGGGACACCTCAAGAGACCCAGTACTTC
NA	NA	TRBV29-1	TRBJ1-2	CSVGSGFDGYTF	TGCAGCGTTGGTTCCGGGTTTGATGGCTACACCTTC
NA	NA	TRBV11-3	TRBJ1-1	CASSLALNTEAFF	TGTGCCAGCAGCTTAGCGCTGAACACTGAAGCTTTCTTT
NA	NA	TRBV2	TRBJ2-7	CASSGWGTYEQYF	TGTGCCAGCAGTGGCTGGGGAACCTACGAGCAGTACTTC
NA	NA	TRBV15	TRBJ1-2	CATSRDQTTSYGYTF	TGTGCCACCAGCAGAGATCAAACGACAAGCTATGGCTACACCTTC
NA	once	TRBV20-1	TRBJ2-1	CSARVYNEQFF	TGCAGTGCTAGAGTCTACAATGAGCAGTTCTTC
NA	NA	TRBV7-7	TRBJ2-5	CASSQPGPLGRGQETQYF	TGTGCTAGCAGCCAACCGGGACCCCTAGGGCGAGGCCAAGAGACCCAGTACTTC
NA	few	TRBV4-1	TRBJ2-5	CASSRGQQETQYF	TGCGCCAGCAGCCGCGGACAGCAAGAGACCCAGTACTTC
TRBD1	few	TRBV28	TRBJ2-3	CASGQPTGVITDTQYF	TGTGCCAGCGGCCAACCGACAGGGGTAATTACAGATACGCAGTATTTT
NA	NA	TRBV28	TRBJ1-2	CASRTMTLGRFPDTF	TGTGCCAGCAGAACGATGACCCTCGGACGGTTCCCCGACACCTTC
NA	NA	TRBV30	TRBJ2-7	CAWRQGIPPGKQYF	TGTGCCTGGAGACAGGGTATACCCCCTGGAAAGCAGTACTTC
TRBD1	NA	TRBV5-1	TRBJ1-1	CASKQGQGNTEAFF	TGCGCCAGCAAACAGGGGCAGGGGAACACTGAAGCTTTCTTT
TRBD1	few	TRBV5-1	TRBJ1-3	CASSVDRGIYGNTIYF	TGCGCCAGCAGCGTGGACAGGGGAATCTATGGAAACACCATATATTTT
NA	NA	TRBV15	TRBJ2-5	CATSRVPLQETQYF	TGTGCCACCAGCCGAGTCCCGCTTCAAGAGACCCAGTACTTC
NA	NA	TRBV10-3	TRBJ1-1	CATSGVGNTEAFF	TGTGCCACGTCGGGGGTGGGGAACACTGAAGCTTTCTTT
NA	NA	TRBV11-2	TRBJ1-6	CASSSLKESYNSPLHF	TGTGCCAGCAGCTCACTCAAGGAATCCTATAATTCACCCCTCCACTTT
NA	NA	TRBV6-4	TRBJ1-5	CASSYSRSQHF	TGTGCCAGCAGTTACAGCCGCTCCCAGCATTTT
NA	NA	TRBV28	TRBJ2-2	CASSKPKGSGTGELFF	TGTGCCAGCAGCAAACCCAAGGGGTCAGGGACCGGGGAGCTGTTTTTT
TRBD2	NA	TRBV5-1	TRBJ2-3	CASSLGGAGLDTQYF	TGCGCCAGCAGCTTGGGAGGAGCGGGGCTGGATACGCAGTATTTT
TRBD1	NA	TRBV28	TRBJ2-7	CASSPPTGVGSYEQYF	TGTGCCAGCAGTCCGCCGACAGGGGTTGGGTCCTACGAGCAGTACTTC
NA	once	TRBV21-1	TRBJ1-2	CASSAKGGGYGYTF	TGTGCCAGCAGCGCCAAGGGGGGAGGCTATGGCTACACCTTC
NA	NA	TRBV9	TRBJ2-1	CASSVGPDRGEQFF	TGTGCCAGCAGCGTAGGACCCGACCGGGGTGAGCAGTTCTTC
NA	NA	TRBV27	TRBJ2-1	CASTGFGQPSNNEQFF	TGTGCCAGCACCGGTTTTGGACAGCCCTCCAACAATGAGCAGTTCTTC
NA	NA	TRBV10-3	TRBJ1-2	CAISEKNPGSYGYTF	TGTGCCATCAGTGAGAAGAACCCCGGTAGCTATGGCTACACCTTC
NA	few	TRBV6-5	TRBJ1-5	CASSYGGSSFGTQHF	TGTGCCAGCAGTTACGGGGGCAGCTCCTTTGGGACCCAGCATTTT